These 9 T cell receptor beta chains originate from one sample sequenced in a study of shared clonotypes between healthy human individuals. Using immunoSEQ multiplex PCR, the repertoire was profiled, and TCRdb retains in-frame clones only, with some absent. The sample shows about half a million clones, 70% to 80% of them seen only once. The sequenced sample was PBMCs. The receptors were sampled from a woman in her thirties or forties in good health. Some clones in this sample may be carry-over from other donors' samples.

This clone came up once. This rearrangement joins TRBV19 to TRBJ1-5, with TRBD1 as a possible D gene (5 bases). Deletions cut 7 bases from V and 1 base from J, with 14 bases between. The CDR3 sequence is 15 residues long. CDR1 LNHDA and CDR2 SQIVND come from the germline V gene (reference sequence). The CDR3 sequence is CASTSAGSSNQPQHF. The CDR3 bases are TGTGCCAGTACCTCGGCAGGGTCCAGCAATCAGCCCCAGCATTTT.

CDR3 DNA sequence: TGTGCCAGCAGCTCCGCTTGGGGCTCCTACAATGAGCAGTTCTTC. This gives the protein CASSSAWGSYNEQFF. The chain carries TRBV7-9 and TRBJ2-1; no definite D call. The CDR3 covers 15 residues. Germline V lookup: CDR1 SEHNR, CDR2 FQNEAQ (reference sequence). V was shortened by 4 bases and J by 0 bases, with 10 bases between the two germline ends.

In its sample, this clone was seen a few times. The V gene is TRBV28, the J gene TRBJ2-5; D is perhaps TRBD1 (6 bases). Matching the DNA end better, TRBJ2-7 makes the J call doubtful. This CDR3 region has 15 residues. Germline values: CDR1 MDHEN, CDR2 SYDVKM. CDR3 in amino acids: CASSLRGWAGYEQYF. CDR3 nucleotide sequence: TGTGCCAGCAGTCTCAGGGGATGGGCGGGTTACGAGCAGTACTTC.

The rearrangement links TRBV6-6 to TRBJ1-1; a possible D gene is TRBD1 (6 bases). The CDR3 has 14 residues. The V end lost 5 bases, the J end lost 1 base, and 11 bases lay between the germline ends. CDR1 MNHNY and CDR2 SVGAGI come from the germline V gene (reference sequence). CDR3 DNA sequence: TGTGCCAGCAGTCTCGCGGACAGGAACACTGAAGCTTTCTTT. Its translation is CASSLADRNTEAFF.

V is TRBV6-6 and J is TRBJ2-1; D is unresolved. V shed 4 bases and J shed 4 bases, with 8 bases lying between them. CDR3 length: 13 amino acids. Germline CDR1 MNHNY, CDR2 SVGAGI (reference sequence). The CDR3 bases are TGTGCCAGCAGTTCCACAGCTTACAATGAGCAGTTCTTC. Amino acids: CASSSTAYNEQFF.

The genes are TRBV7-3 and TRBJ2-2; D may be TRBD1 (5 bases). Trimming took off 3 bases at V and 7 bases at J, with 12 bases between the two ends. CDR1 and CDR2 from the germline V gene are SGHTA and FQGTGA. The CDR3 loop spans 14 amino acids. CDR3 bases: TGTGCCAGCAGCTTGGTCAGGGTGCACGGGGAGCTGTTTTTT. Protein sequence: CASSLVRVHGELFF.

With respect to this clone: This specimen includes other DNA sequences encoding the same CDR3. The chain is built from TRBV7-3 and TRBJ2-3; possibly TRBD1 or TRBD2 for D (5 bases each). Germline CDR1 is SGHTA and CDR2 is FQGTGA. Trimming left V 2 bases short and J 2 bases short, with 11 bases between. The CDR3 contains 15 residues. The CDR3 nucleotides read TGTGCCAGCAGCTTACGGGGCGGCGACACAGATACGCAGTATTTT. As protein: CASSLRGGDTDTQYF.

The V call is TRBV18, the J call TRBJ2-7, with D tentatively TRBD2 (5 bases). V lost 0 bases and J lost 4, with 10 bases in between. Per the germline V gene, CDR1 is KGHSH and CDR2 is LQKENI. The CDR3 runs 14 residues. CDR3 nucleotide sequence: TGTGCCAGCTCACCACCGGACTTTAGATACGAGCAGTACTTC. Translated: CASSPPDFRYEQYF.

V is TRBV6-6 and J is TRBJ1-5; maybe TRBD1 (5 bases). Trimming took off 8 bases at V and 4 bases at J, with 9 bases between the two ends. In germline, CDR1 is MNHNY, CDR2 SVGAGI (reference sequence). This CDR3 spans 12 amino acids. The CDR3 DNA follows: TGTGCCAGCCGGTGGGGGAATCAGCCCCAGCATTTT. It yields the protein CASRWGNQPQHF.